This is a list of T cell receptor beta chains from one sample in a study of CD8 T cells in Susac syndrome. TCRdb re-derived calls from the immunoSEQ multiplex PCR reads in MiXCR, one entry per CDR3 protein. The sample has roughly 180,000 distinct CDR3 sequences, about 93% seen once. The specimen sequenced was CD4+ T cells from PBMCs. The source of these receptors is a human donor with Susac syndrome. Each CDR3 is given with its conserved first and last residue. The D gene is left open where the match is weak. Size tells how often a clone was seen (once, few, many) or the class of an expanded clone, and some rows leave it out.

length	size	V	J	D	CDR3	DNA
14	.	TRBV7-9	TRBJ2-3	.	CASSLYADTDTQYF	TGTGCCAGCAGCTTATATGCGGACACAGATACGCAGTATTTT
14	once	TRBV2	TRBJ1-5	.	CASSRARANQPQHF	TGTGCCAGCAGTCGGGCCAGGGCCAATCAGCCCCAGCATTTT
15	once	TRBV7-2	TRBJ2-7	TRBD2	CASSPTSGGGYEQYF	TGTGCCAGCAGCCCGACTAGCGGGGGGGGCTACGAGCAGTACTTC
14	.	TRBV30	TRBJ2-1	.	CAWSVVEIYNEQFF	TGTGCCTGGAGTGTCGTAGAGATCTACAATGAGCAGTTCTTC
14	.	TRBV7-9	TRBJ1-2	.	CASSLGGIDYGYTF	TGTGCCAGCAGCTTAGGAGGGATCGATTATGGCTACACCTTC
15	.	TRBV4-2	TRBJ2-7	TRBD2	CASSPSGAGGYEQYF	TGTGCCAGCAGCCCCTCAGGGGCGGGAGGGTACGAGCAGTACTTC
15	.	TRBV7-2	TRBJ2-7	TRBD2	CASSLDSGSDYEQYF	TGTGCCAGCAGCTTAGATAGCGGGAGCGACTACGAGCAGTACTTC
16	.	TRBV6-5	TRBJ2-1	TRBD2	CASSYSSGSSYNEQFF	TGTGCCAGCAGTTATTCTAGCGGGAGCTCCTACAATGAGCAGTTCTTC
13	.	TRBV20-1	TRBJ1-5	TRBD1	CSARVGGHQPQHF	TGCAGTGCTAGGGTAGGGGGCCATCAGCCCCAGCATTTT
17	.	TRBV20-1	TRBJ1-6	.	CSAMRRALPGDNSPLHF	TGCAGTGCTATGAGACGGGCCCTTCCCGGGGATAATTCACCCCTCCACTTT
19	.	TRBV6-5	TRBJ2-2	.	CASSYAPLIQDTTFMELFF	TGTGCCAGCAGTTACGCTCCCCTTATCCAGGACACCACCTTTATGGAGCTGTTTTTT
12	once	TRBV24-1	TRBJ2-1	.	CATSDSGHEQFF	TGTGCCACCAGTGATTCTGGCCATGAGCAGTTCTTC
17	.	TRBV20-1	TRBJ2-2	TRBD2	CSARDTGLAGVAGELFF	TGCAGTGCTAGAGATACCGGACTAGCGGGAGTAGCGGGGGAGCTGTTTTTT
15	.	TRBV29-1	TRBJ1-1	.	CSVSGINTMNTEAFF	TGCAGCGTTTCAGGGATTAATACCATGAACACTGAAGCTTTCTTT
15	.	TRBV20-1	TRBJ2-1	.	CSARDYRGAVVEQFF	TGCAGTGCTAGAGATTATCGGGGGGCGGTGGTCGAGCAGTTCTTC
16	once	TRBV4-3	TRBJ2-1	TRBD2	CASSQEGLAVYNEQFF	TGCGCCAGCAGCCAAGAGGGACTAGCGGTTTACAATGAGCAGTTCTTC
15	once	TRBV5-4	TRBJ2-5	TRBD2	CASSGTSGSEETQYF	TGTGCCAGCTCTGGGACTAGCGGGAGTGAAGAGACCCAGTACTTC
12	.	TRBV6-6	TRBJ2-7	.	CASSTPGSEQYF	TGTGCCAGCAGTACCCCGGGTAGCGAGCAGTACTTC
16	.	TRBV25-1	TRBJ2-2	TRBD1	CASSPPGQGNPGELFF	TGTGCCAGCAGTCCTCCGGGACAGGGTAACCCCGGGGAGCTGTTTTTT
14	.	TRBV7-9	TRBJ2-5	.	CASSRPGGQETQYF	TGTGCCAGCAGCCGCCCGGGTGGGCAAGAGACCCAGTACTTC
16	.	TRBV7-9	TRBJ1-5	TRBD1	CASSEGTGLSNQPQHF	TGTGCCAGCAGCGAGGGGACAGGACTTAGCAATCAGCCCCAGCATTTT
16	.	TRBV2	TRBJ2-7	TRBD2	CASSFSGTSGRNEQYF	TGTGCCAGCAGCTTTTCCGGGACTAGCGGGAGGAACGAGCAGTACTTC
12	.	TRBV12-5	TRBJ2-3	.	CASGLIGDTQYF	TGTGCTAGTGGTTTGATCGGAGATACGCAGTATTTT
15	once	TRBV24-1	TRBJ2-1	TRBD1	CATSDSGTGVNEQFF	TGTGCCACCAGTGACTCCGGGACAGGGGTCAATGAGCAGTTCTTC
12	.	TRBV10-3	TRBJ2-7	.	CASAAADYEQYF	TGTGCCTCCGCGGCGGCGGACTACGAGCAGTACTTC
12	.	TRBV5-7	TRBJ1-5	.	CASSLRQATQHF	TGTGCCAGCAGCTTACGCCAGGCCACCCAGCATTTT
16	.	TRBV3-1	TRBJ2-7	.	CASSQEFFGGTYEQYF	TGTGCCAGCAGCCAAGAGTTCTTCGGCGGAACCTACGAGCAGTACTTC
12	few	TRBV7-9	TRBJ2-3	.	CASSLGGGTQYF	TGTGCCAGCAGCTTAGGCGGGGGCACGCAGTATTTT
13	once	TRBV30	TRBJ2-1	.	CAWSGLFGTEQFF	TGTGCCTGGAGTGGGCTGTTTGGCACTGAGCAGTTCTTC
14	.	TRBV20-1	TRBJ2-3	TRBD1	CSAPRTGSGDTQYF	TGCAGTGCTCCCCGGACAGGGTCCGGAGATACGCAGTATTTT
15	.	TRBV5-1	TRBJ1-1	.	CASSLQTAPNTEAFF	TGCGCCAGCAGCTTACAGACAGCGCCGAACACTGAAGCTTTCTTT
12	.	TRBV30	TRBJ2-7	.	CAWRFSPYEQYF	TGTGCCTGGAGATTTAGTCCCTACGAGCAGTACTTC
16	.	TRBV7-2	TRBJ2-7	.	CASSRETSRGSYEQYF	TGTGCCAGCAGCCGAGAGACTAGTCGAGGTTCCTACGAGCAGTACTTC
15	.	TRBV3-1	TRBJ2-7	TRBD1	CASSQDPDRDYEQYF	TGTGCCAGCAGCCAAGATCCGGACAGGGACTACGAGCAGTACTTC
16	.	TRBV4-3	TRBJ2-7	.	CASSRGSGSPRPEQYF	TGCGCCAGCAGCCGCGGATCGGGCAGTCCACGTCCCGAGCAGTACTTC
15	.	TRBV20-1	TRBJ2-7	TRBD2	CSARGGLADNYEQYF	TGCAGTGCCAGAGGGGGACTAGCGGATAACTACGAGCAGTACTTC
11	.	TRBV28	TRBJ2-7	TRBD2	CASMGGYEQYF	TGTGCCAGCATGGGGGGGTACGAGCAGTACTTC
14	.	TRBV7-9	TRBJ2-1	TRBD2	CAAEGTRRYNEQFF	TGTGCCGCGGAGGGGACTAGGAGGTACAATGAGCAGTTCTTC
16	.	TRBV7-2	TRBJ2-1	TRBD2	CASSLIAGRVYNEQFF	TGTGCCAGCAGCTTAATAGCGGGGAGGGTATATAATGAGCAGTTCTTC
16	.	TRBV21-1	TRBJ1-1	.	CASSKHPGSVNTEAFF	TGTGCCAGCAGCAAACATCCTGGATCGGTGAACACTGAAGCTTTCTTT
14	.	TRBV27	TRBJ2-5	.	CASSLVGDGETQYF	TGTGCCAGCAGTTTGGTGGGAGACGGAGAGACCCAGTACTTC
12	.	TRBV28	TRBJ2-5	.	CASSLVDETQYF	TGTGCCAGCAGTTTAGTAGACGAGACCCAGTACTTC
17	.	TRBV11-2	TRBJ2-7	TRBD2	CASSPGLAGGLSYEQYF	TGTGCCAGCAGCCCCGGACTAGCGGGAGGACTCTCCTACGAGCAGTACTTC
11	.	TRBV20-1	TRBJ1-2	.	CSASSDMGYTF	TGCAGTGCTTCATCGGATATGGGCTACACCTTC
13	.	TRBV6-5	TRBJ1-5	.	CASGKGLDQPQHF	TGTGCCAGCGGGAAGGGTCTCGATCAGCCCCAGCATTTT
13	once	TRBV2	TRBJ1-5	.	CASTGAVGRPQHF	TGTGCCAGCACCGGGGCCGTCGGGCGGCCCCAGCATTTT
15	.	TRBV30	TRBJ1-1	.	CAWSVDNGGGTEAFF	TGTGCCTGGAGTGTAGACAACGGAGGAGGCACTGAAGCTTTCTTT
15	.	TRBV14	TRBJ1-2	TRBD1	CASSPGQAFSYGYTF	TGCGCCAGCAGCCCGGGACAGGCCTTTAGCTATGGCTACACCTTC